This entry lists 10 T cell receptor beta chains sequenced from one sample in a study of cytomegalovirus exposure and HLA in healthy donors. The PCR employed 60 Vbeta primers together with 13 Jbeta primers. This table comes from immunoSEQ multiplex PCR, and its TCRdb copy is limited to in-frame clones, with some not included. Its listing shows roughly 100,000 clones. Input material: PBMCs. These receptor sequences come from a man aged 35-49 years in good health and CMV-seronegative.

This chain's CDR3 is CASSPVKQPQHF. In DNA, the CDR3 is TGTGCCAGCAGCCCGGTAAAACAGCCCCAGCATTTT. This rearrangement joins TRBV7-8 to TRBJ1-5; D gene ambiguous. The V end lost 5 bases, the J end lost 7 bases, and 9 bases lay between the germline ends. This CDR3 spans 12 amino acids. The germline V gene has CDR1 SGHVS and CDR2 FQNEAQ.

The chain recombines TRBV7-9 with TRBJ2-3; D not resolved. The CDR3 covers 12 residues. In germline, CDR1 is SEHNR, CDR2 FQNEAQ (reference sequence). V lost 5 bases, J lost 3 bases, and 6 bases lay in between. DNA for the CDR3: TGTGCCAGCAGCCCCTCGACAGATACGCAGTATTTT. It is translated as CASSPSTDTQYF. Combining the CDR3 with reference TRBV7-9 and TRBJ2-3 gives the whole variable domain DTGVSQNPRHKITKRGQNVTFRCDPISEHNRLYWYRQTLGQGPEFLTYFQNEAQLEKSRLLSDRFSAERPKGSFSTLEIQRTEQGDSAMYLCASSPSTDTQYFGPGTRLTVL.

CDR3 protein: CASSEGQSAGYTF. In DNA form, the CDR3 reads TGCGCCAGCAGTGAAGGACAGTCGGCAGGCTACACCTTC. The chain uses TRBV10-2 and TRBJ1-2, with a possible D match to TRBD1 (6 bases). This CDR3 is 13 amino acids long. Germline assignment: CDR1 WSHSY and CDR2 SAAADI. V was trimmed by 3 bases and J by 8 bases, leaving 13 bases between them.

The J gene is TRBJ1-4, the V gene TRBV2; possibly TRBD1 for D (5 bases). V shed 4 bases and J shed 0 bases, with 6 bases lying between them. The germline V gene encodes CDR1 SNHLY and CDR2 FYNNEI. This CDR3 has 14 amino acids. CDR3 sequence reads: CASSGQTTNEKLFF. Written as DNA, the CDR3 is TGTGCCAGCAGTGGACAGACAACTAATGAAAAACTGTTTTTT.

The gene calls are TRBV4-3 and TRBJ1-6; tentative D call: TRBD1 (6 bases). The CDR3 loop spans 15 amino acids. CDR1 and CDR2 (germline): LGHNA, YSLEER. Trimming pared 3 bases from V and 10 bases from J, leaving 16 bases between. The CDR3, as DNA: TGCGCCAGCAGCCAGCGTACAGGGAGAAGCTCACCCCTCCACTTT. Translating gives CASSQRTGRSSPLHF.

The chain combines TRBV7-2 with TRBJ2-4, with D tentatively TRBD2 (7 bases). V was trimmed by 2 bases and J by 7 bases, leaving 15 bases between them. The CDR3 spans 15 residues. Germline CDR1 SGHTA, CDR2 FQGNSA. The CDR3 loop reads CASSLWAEGGNIQYF. CDR3 DNA: TGTGCCAGCAGCTTATGGGCGGAGGGGGGGAACATTCAGTACTTC.

This chain uses TRBV2 with TRBJ2-5; D possibly corresponds to TRBD2 (6 bases). This CDR3 spans 14 amino acids. CDR1 and CDR2 from the germline V gene are SNHLY and FYNNEI. V lost 5 bases to trimming and J lost 5 bases, with 15 bases between them. The CDR3 bases are TGTGCCAGCAGTCAGCGGGCCACCCGGGAGACCCAGTACTTC. Amino acids: CASSQRATRETQYF.

V and J are TRBV29-1 and TRBJ1-2; no clear D gene. The CDR3 is made up of 13 amino acids. Germline CDR1 and CDR2: SQVTM and ANQGSEA. V was clipped by 3 bases and J by 2 bases, with 10 bases between them. The CDR3 nucleotides read TGCAGCGTTGAGGGAGGTGCCAACTATGGCTACACCTTC. It codes for CSVEGGANYGYTF.

The chain couples TRBV6-1 to TRBJ1-4, with a tentative D call TRBD1 (6 bases). This CDR3 region has 14 residues. Germline CDR1 reads MNHNS; CDR2 reads SASEGT. V was trimmed by 7 bases and J by 7 bases, leaving 16 bases between them. The CDR3 bases are TGTGCCAGCAAGGCGGGGGGCGTCGGTGAAAAACTGTTTTTT. Translated, it gives CASKAGGVGEKLFF.

The chain is built from TRBV4-3 and TRBJ2-2, with 8 bases aligning to TRBD2. After removal of 4 bases from V and 7 bases from J, the junction contained 5 bases not matched to a gene. The CDR3 is 14 amino acids. Looked up from germline, CDR1 is LGHNA and CDR2 is YSLEER. In DNA, the CDR3 is TGCGCCAGCAGCCCGGGGGGGGCAGTCGGGGAGCTGTTTTTT. Its protein is CASSPGGAVGELFF.